Listed below are T cell receptor beta chains from one sample, sequenced in a study of blood T cell repertoires in COVID-19. Profiled with immunoSEQ multiplex PCR; TCRdb holds only in-frame clones, not every one. The sample consists of 8,000 to 9,500 clones, less than 90% of them appearing once. Input material: peripheral blood. The receptors come from a human donor with active COVID-19. The donor label of this sample is uncertain. Each CDR3 is given with its conserved first and last residue. Each record gives: CDR3 DNA, CDR3 protein, V gene, J gene, clone size, D gene. The D gene is left open where the match is weak. Rows may omit the clone size; those that give it use once, few, many or a size class.

CDR3nt: TGTGCCAGCAGGTCCGGGACAGCTACTGGCTACACCTTC
CDR3aa: CASRSGTATGYTF
v_gene: TRBV5-4
j_gene: TRBJ1-2
abundance: few
d_gene: TRBD1

CDR3nt: TGTGCCAGTAGGCTGCGGGACAGGGCCCTTGACGACTACACCTTC
CDR3aa: CASRLRDRALDDYTF
v_gene: TRBV19
j_gene: TRBJ1-2
abundance: .
d_gene: TRBD1

CDR3nt: TGTGCCAGCAGGGGGACAGGCGATTTCTATGGCTACACCTTC
CDR3aa: CASRGTGDFYGYTF
v_gene: TRBV27
j_gene: TRBJ1-2
abundance: .
d_gene: TRBD1

CDR3nt: TGTGCCAGCAGGCCTCTCTGGCCCGCGAACACCGGGGAGCTGTTTTTT
CDR3aa: CASRPLWPANTGELFF
v_gene: TRBV6-2/TRBV6-3
j_gene: TRBJ2-2
abundance: .
d_gene: .

CDR3nt: TGTGCCAGCTGGCGGGAGCGTGACACCGGGGAGCTGTTTTTT
CDR3aa: CASWRERDTGELFF
v_gene: TRBV2
j_gene: TRBJ2-2
abundance: .
d_gene: TRBD2

CDR3nt: TGTGCCAGCAGCTTGGGACAGGGCTACTATGGCTACACCTTC
CDR3aa: CASSLGQGYYGYTF
v_gene: TRBV12-1
j_gene: TRBJ1-2
abundance: .
d_gene: .

CDR3nt: TGTGCCAGCAGCTTGGCACCAGGGAATAGTAATTCACCCCTCCACTTT
CDR3aa: CASSLAPGNSNSPLHF
v_gene: TRBV5-5
j_gene: TRBJ1-6
abundance: .
d_gene: .

CDR3nt: TGTGCCAGCAGTTTATCCATCACGCAGGGGATAGGGGGCTACACCTTC
CDR3aa: CASSLSITQGIGGYTF
v_gene: TRBV27
j_gene: TRBJ1-2
abundance: .
d_gene: .

CDR3nt: .
CDR3aa: CASRVGQGNSPLHF
v_gene: TRBV12-2
j_gene: TRBJ1-6
abundance: .
d_gene: .

CDR3nt: TGTGCCAGTAGTATGGAGAGAGACGAGCAGTACTTC
CDR3aa: CASSMERDEQYF
v_gene: TRBV19
j_gene: TRBJ2-7
abundance: .
d_gene: .

CDR3nt: TGTGCCAGCAGTGACTCGACTAGCGGGGGGGCAGATACGCAGTATTTT
CDR3aa: CASSDSTSGGADTQYF
v_gene: TRBV6-4
j_gene: TRBJ2-3
abundance: .
d_gene: TRBD2

CDR3nt: TGTGCCACCAGTGATTTGCTAGGGACAGGGGACGAAAAACTGTTTTTT
CDR3aa: CATSDLLGTGDEKLFF
v_gene: TRBV24-1
j_gene: TRBJ1-4
abundance: .
d_gene: TRBD1

CDR3nt: TGTGCCTGGAGCCCCCGACGGGCGGGGGGGCCGCGGACCGGGGAGCTGTTTTTT
CDR3aa: CAWSPRRAGGPRTGELFF
v_gene: TRBV30
j_gene: TRBJ2-2
abundance: once
d_gene: TRBD2

CDR3nt: TGTGCCAGCCTACGGAGTACAGATACGCAGTATTTT
CDR3aa: CASLRSTDTQYF
v_gene: TRBV11-2
j_gene: TRBJ2-3
abundance: .
d_gene: .

CDR3nt: TGCAGCGTGCCGGGGGGCTCTATCGGGGAGCTGTTTTTT
CDR3aa: CSVPGGSIGELFF
v_gene: TRBV29-1
j_gene: TRBJ2-2
abundance: once
d_gene: .

CDR3nt: TGTGCCAGCAGTCTCTCCGCGCGGGCGAATGAGCAGTTCTTC
CDR3aa: CASSLSARANEQFF
v_gene: TRBV27
j_gene: TRBJ2-1
abundance: .
d_gene: .

CDR3nt: TGTGCCAGCAGCCAAACGGGACTAGCCACAGATACGCAGTATTTT
CDR3aa: CASSQTGLATDTQYF
v_gene: TRBV4-2
j_gene: TRBJ2-3
abundance: .
d_gene: TRBD2

CDR3nt: TGTGCCACCAGCAGAGGGACAGCCTATGGCTACACCTTC
CDR3aa: CATSRGTAYGYTF
v_gene: TRBV15
j_gene: TRBJ1-2
abundance: .
d_gene: .

CDR3nt: TGTGCCAGCAGCTTAGAATGGGGCCCGGATCAGCCCCAGCATTTT
CDR3aa: CASSLEWGPDQPQHF
v_gene: TRBV7-8
j_gene: TRBJ1-5
abundance: few
d_gene: .

CDR3nt: TGTGCCAGCACCCGGGACAGGGGACACTATGGCTACACCTTC
CDR3aa: CASTRDRGHYGYTF
v_gene: TRBV9
j_gene: TRBJ1-2
abundance: .
d_gene: TRBD1

CDR3nt: TGTGCCAGCAGGGACCGGGACTCCGACCAAGAGACCCAGTACTTC
CDR3aa: CASRDRDSDQETQYF
v_gene: TRBV11-1
j_gene: TRBJ2-5
abundance: .
d_gene: .

CDR3nt: TGTGCCAGCAGTCCCCCCGGGGCAGGGGTACGCGAAAAACTGTTTTTT
CDR3aa: CASSPPGAGVREKLFF
v_gene: TRBV28
j_gene: TRBJ1-4
abundance: .
d_gene: .

CDR3nt: TGTGCCAGCAGCGCTGGGACAGGATTCTATGGCTACACCTTC
CDR3aa: CASSAGTGFYGYTF
v_gene: TRBV7-9
j_gene: TRBJ1-2
abundance: .
d_gene: TRBD1

CDR3nt: TGCGCCAGCAGCCTCCAAGGACTGGCTTCCTACAATGAGCAGTTCTTC
CDR3aa: CASSLQGLASYNEQFF
v_gene: TRBV4-1
j_gene: TRBJ2-1
abundance: .
d_gene: .

CDR3nt: TGTGCCAGCAGTTTACCTCGGGGGGAGTTTCGCAATGAGCAGTTCTTC
CDR3aa: CASSLPRGEFRNEQFF
v_gene: TRBV28
j_gene: TRBJ2-1
abundance: .
d_gene: TRBD2

CDR3nt: TGTGCCAGCAGCCACAGCGGGGGGCGTTCACCCCTCCACTTT
CDR3aa: CASSHSGGRSPLHF
v_gene: TRBV3-1/TRBV3-2
j_gene: TRBJ1-6
abundance: .
d_gene: .